The sequence of this T cell receptor beta chain was determined in a study of T cells in Graves' hyperthyroidism and ophthalmopathy. The study's findings and limits: Clonotypes that were expanded in thyroid above 0.001 mostly appeared in blood too.

V trimming: 9 bases; J trimming: 8 bases; junction bases outside the gene matches: 10. The germline V gene has CDR1 SNHLY and CDR2 FYNNEI. The CDR3 runs to 13 residues. There are many counts of this clonotype. Its antigen is currently unknown. The study enrolled patients aged 18 to 65 with newly diagnosed hyperthyroidism of under 2 months' duration. TCR beta CDR3 sequences were amplified from RNA transcripts. First-round RT-PCR of the TCR CDR3 relied on the HTBI primer set. TCRdb independently ran MiXCR on the multiplex PCR reads; one entry per CDR3 protein. The sample consists of more than 550,000 distinct CDR3 sequences, 17% of them appearing once.

The rearrangement links TRBV2 to TRBJ1-2; 9 nucleotides line up with TRBD1. Sequencing was performed on blood. This sequence was found in a man aged 50 or older with Graves' hyperthyroidism. Here the CDR3 DNA reads TGTGCCAGTCATGGGACAGGGAATAGCGGCTACACCTTC. Translated: CASHGTGNSGYTF. Looking up the rest from reference TRBV2 and TRBJ1-2 gives the full variable domain: EPEVTQTPSHQVTQMGQEVILRCVPISNHLYFYWYRQILGQKVEFLVSFYNNEISEKSEIFDDQFSVERPDGSNFTLKIRSTKLEDSAMYFCASHGTGNSGYTFGSGTRLTVV.